This TCR beta chain was retrieved from a study of blood T cell repertoires in COVID-19. Study information: PBMCs, B-cell-depleted T cells, or T cells were the source of the cDNA or gDNA that made up the material.

The repertoire was sequenced with immunoSEQ multiplex PCR; TCRdb's copy has only in-frame clones and lacks some. The data show about 270,000 clones, with around 86% seen just once and around 3% held by the top ten. The CDR3 is 14 residues long. Trimming removed 3 bases at V and 5 bases at J, with 14 bases between. Germline-derived CDR1 and CDR2 are SNHLY and FYNNEI. The source material was peripheral blood. This chain joins TRBV2 and TRBJ2-7; no reliable D call. The source of this sequence is an older woman with active or convalescent COVID-19. The DNA for the CDR3 is TGTGCCAGCAGTGATGGAGCCGGTACCGACGAGCAGTACTTC. It codes for CASSDGAGTDEQYF. The entire variable domain, with the rest obtained from reference TRBV2 and TRBJ2-7, is as follows: EPEVTQTPSHQVTQMGQEVILRCVPISNHLYFYWYRQILGQKVEFLVSFYNNEISEKSEIFDDQFSVERPDGSNFTLKIRSTKLEDSAMYFCASSDGAGTDEQYFGPGTRLTVT.